This TCR beta chain was documented in a study of PD-L1 blockade in urothelial cancer. Study background: Analyses were performed on blood at 3 weeks after treatment start (the second dose) and at 6 weeks. Reported median T cell count for blood samples was more than 110,000.

The method was immunoSEQ multiplex PCR; TCRdb's version includes in-frame clones alone and lacks a portion of them. Here the sample spans 100,000 to 150,000 clones, about 84% being singletons. Sample time point: peripheral blood 6 weeks after treatment start. Pretreatment and on-treatment blood mononuclear cell samples were taken, totaling between 1 and 8 time points per patient. V was pared by 6 bases and J by 2 bases, with 5 bases of the junction left unmatched. The CDR3 length is 14 residues. Germline CDR1 SNHLY, CDR2 FYNNEI. This sequence joins TRBV2 and TRBJ1-2; 8 bases match TRBD1. This TCR derives from a man aged 45 to 65 with urothelial cancer. Sequencing used PBMCs, obtained around atezolizumab (anti-PD-L1) treatment. CDR3 sequence reads: CASRVDRDNYGYTF. The CDR3 region has the DNA TGTGCCAGCAGGGTGGACAGGGACAACTATGGCTACACCTTC.